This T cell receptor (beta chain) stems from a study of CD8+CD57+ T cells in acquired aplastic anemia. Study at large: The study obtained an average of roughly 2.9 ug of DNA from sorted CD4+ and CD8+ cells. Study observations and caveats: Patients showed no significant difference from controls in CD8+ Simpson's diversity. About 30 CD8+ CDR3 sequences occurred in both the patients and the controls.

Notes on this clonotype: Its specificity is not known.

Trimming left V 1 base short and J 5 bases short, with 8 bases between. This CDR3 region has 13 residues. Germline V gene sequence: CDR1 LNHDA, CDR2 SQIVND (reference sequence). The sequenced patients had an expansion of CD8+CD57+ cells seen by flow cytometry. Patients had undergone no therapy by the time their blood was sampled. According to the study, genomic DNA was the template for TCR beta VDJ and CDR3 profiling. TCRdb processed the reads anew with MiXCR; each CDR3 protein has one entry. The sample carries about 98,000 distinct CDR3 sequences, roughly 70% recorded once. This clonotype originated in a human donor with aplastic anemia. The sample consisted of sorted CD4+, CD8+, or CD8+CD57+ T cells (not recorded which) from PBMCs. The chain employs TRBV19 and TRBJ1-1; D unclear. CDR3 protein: CASSIVPGTEAFF. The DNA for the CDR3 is TGTGCCAGTAGTATAGTACCAGGTACTGAAGCTTTCTTT.